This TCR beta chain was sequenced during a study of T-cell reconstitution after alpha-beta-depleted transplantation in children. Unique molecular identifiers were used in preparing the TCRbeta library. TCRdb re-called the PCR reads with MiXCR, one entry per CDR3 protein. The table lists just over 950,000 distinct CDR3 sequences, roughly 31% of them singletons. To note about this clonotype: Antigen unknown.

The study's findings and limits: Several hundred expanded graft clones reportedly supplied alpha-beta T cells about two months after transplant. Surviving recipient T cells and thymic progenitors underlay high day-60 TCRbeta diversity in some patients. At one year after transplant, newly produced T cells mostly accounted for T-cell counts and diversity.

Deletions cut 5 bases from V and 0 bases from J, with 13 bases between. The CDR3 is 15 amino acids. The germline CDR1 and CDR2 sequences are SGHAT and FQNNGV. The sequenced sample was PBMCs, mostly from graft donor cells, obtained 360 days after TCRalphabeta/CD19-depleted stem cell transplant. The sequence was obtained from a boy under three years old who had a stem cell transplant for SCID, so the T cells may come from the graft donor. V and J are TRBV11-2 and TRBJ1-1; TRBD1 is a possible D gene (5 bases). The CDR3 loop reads CASSTHRIMNTEAFF. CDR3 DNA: TGTGCCAGCAGCACGCACAGGATCATGAACACTGAAGCTTTCTTT. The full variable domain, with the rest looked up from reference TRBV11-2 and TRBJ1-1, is EAGVAQSPRYKIIEKRQSVAFWCNPISGHATLYWYQQILGQGPKLLIQFQNNGVVDDSQLPKDRFSAERLKGVDSTLKIQPAKLEDSAVYLCASSTHRIMNTEAFFGQGTRLTVV.